This T cell receptor beta chain was sequenced during a study of response to subunit inactivated influenza vaccine. One entry per CDR3 protein results from TCRdb running MiXCR on the RT-PCR reads. The table has more than 500,000 distinct CDR3 sequences, around 11% seen once; the top ten hold 11%. Germline lookup yields CDR1 LNHDA and CDR2 SQIVND (reference sequence). The CDR3 extends over 15 amino acids. Trimming cost V 6 bases and J 5 bases; bases outside gene matches: 10. This same sample was also taken into another study, of T cells expressing NK-cell markers. That investigation notes: TCR beta cDNA was made by 5'RACE template switching with UMIs. All TCR beta repertoires analysed originated from sorted CD3+CD56+NKG2C+, CD3+CD56+NKG2C- and CD3+CD56-NKG2C+ T cells. Six of the donors carried dominant NKG2C+ clonotypes that took up 1.0-7.0% of their CD8+ T cells. Among four donors, these clonotypes also ranked first in the CD3+CD56-NKG2C+ fraction.

This sequence was found in a man aged 50 or older who received an inactivated influenza vaccine. V usage is TRBV19 and J usage is TRBJ2-7; 10 nucleotides match TRBD2. The sequencing used PBMCs from blood, collected on the day of vaccination. In DNA, the CDR3 is TGTGCCAGTAGATCTTCTAGCGGGAGATTTCACGAGCAGTACTTC. It encodes CASRSSSGRFHEQYF.